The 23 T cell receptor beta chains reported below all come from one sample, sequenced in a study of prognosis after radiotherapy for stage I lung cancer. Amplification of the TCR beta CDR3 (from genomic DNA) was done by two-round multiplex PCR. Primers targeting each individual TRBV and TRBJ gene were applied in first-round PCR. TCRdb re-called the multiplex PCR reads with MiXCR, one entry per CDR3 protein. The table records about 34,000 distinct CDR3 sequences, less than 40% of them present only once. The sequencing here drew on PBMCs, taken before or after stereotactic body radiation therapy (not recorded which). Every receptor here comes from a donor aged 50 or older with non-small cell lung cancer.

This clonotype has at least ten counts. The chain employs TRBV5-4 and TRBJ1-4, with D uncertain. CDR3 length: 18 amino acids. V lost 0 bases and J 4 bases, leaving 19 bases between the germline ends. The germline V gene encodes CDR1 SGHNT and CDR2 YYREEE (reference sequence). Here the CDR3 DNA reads TGTGCCAGCAGCTTGGATCGGGCAGCCGGAGGCCTTAATGAAAAACTGTTTTTT. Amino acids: CASSLDRAAGGLNEKLFF.

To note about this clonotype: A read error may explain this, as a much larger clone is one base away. The CDR3 is CSSSYGDRQETQYF. In DNA, the CDR3 is TGTTCCAGCAGTTACGGGGACAGGCAAGAGACCCAGTACTTC. This chain links TRBV6-5 with TRBJ2-5; 8 nucleotides agree with TRBD1. Looked up from germline, CDR1 is MNHEY and CDR2 is SVGAGI. The CDR3 loop spans 14 amino acids.

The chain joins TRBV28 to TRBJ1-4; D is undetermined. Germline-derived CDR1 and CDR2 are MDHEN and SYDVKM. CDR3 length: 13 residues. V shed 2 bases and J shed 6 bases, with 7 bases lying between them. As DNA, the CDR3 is TGTGCCAGCAGTTTAGAGCAGGATGAAAAACTGTTTTTT. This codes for CASSLEQDEKLFF.

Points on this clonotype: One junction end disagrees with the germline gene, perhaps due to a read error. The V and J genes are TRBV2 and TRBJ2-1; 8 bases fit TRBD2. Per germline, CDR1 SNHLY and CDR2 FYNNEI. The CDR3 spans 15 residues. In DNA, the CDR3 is TGTGCCAGCAGACCTCGGGGGGGTTCCTACAGTGAGCAGTTCTTC. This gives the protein CASRPRGGSYSEQFF.

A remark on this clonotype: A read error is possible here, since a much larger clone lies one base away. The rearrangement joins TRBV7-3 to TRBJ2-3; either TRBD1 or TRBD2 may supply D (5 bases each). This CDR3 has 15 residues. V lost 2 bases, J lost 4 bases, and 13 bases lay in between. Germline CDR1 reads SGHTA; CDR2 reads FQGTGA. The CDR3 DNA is TGTGCCAGCAGCTTAGGGGACCCAGTCGCAGATACGCAGTATTTT. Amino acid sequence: CASSLGDPVADTQYF.

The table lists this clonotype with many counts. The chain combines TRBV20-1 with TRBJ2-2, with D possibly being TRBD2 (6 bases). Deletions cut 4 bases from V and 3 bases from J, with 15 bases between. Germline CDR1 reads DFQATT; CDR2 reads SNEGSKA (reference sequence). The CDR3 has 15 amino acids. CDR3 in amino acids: CSATPVERDTGELFF. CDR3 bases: TGCAGTGCTACCCCGGTAGAGCGGGACACCGGGGAGCTGTTTTTT.

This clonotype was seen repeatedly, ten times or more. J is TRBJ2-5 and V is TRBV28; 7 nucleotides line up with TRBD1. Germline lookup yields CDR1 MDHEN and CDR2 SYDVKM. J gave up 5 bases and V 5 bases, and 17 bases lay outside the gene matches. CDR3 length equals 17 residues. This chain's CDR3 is CASSTPKGQRSGETQYF. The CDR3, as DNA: TGTGCCAGCAGTACTCCAAAGGGACAGCGGTCAGGGGAGACCCAGTACTTC.

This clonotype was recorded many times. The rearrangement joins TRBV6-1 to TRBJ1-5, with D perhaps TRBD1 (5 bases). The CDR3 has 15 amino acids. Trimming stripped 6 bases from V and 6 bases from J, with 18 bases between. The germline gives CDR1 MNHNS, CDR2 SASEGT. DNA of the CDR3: TGTGCCAGCAGCGTGGAGCGCACAGGCGTTCAGCCCCAGCATTTT. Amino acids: CASSVERTGVQPQHF.

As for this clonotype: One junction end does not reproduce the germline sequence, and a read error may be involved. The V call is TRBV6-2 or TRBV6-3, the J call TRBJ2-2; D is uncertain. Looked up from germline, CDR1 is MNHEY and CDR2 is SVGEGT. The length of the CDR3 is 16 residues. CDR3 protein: CAISYESGPPPVELFF. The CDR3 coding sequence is TGTGCCATCAGTTACGAGTCGGGTCCTCCCCCCGTTGAGCTGTTTTTT.

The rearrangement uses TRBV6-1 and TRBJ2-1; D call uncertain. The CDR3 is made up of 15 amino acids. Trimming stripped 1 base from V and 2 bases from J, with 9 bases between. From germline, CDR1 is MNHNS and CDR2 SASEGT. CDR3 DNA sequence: TGTGCCAGCAGTGAAGGAGCGCGTCCCTACAATGAGCAGTTCTTC. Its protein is CASSEGARPYNEQFF.

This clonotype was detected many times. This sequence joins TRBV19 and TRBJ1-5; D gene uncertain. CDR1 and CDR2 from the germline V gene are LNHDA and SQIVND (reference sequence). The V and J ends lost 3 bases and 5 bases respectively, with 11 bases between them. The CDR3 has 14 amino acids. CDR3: CASSMGSDDQPQHF. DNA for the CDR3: TGTGCCAGTAGTATGGGCAGCGATGATCAGCCCCAGCATTTT.

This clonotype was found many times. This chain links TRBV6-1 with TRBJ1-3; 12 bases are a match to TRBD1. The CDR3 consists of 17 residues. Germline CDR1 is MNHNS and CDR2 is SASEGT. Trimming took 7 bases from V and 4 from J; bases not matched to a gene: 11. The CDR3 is CASTQGQGASSGNTIYF. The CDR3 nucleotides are TGTGCCAGCACCCAGGGACAGGGGGCGAGTTCGGGAAACACCATATATTTT.

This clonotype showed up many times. The DNA for the CDR3 is TGTGCCAGCAGTGCCGGCCACAGCTTGAACACTGAAGCTTTCTTT. The encoded protein is CASSAGHSLNTEAFF. V is TRBV6-1 and J is TRBJ1-1; no clear D. The CDR3 loop spans 15 amino acids. V was trimmed by 4 bases and J by 0 bases, leaving 12 bases between them. Germline CDR1 is MNHNS and CDR2 is SASEGT.

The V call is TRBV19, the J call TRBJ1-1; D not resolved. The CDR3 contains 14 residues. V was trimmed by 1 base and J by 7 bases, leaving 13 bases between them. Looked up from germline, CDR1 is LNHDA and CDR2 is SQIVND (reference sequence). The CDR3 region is CASSIVLDGNEAFF. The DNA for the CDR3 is TGTGCCAGTAGTATAGTGCTGGATGGAAATGAAGCTTTCTTT. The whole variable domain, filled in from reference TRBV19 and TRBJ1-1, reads DGGITQSPKYLFRKEGQNVTLSCEQNLNHDAMYWYRQDPGQGLRLIYYSQIVNDFQKGDIAEGYSVSREKKESFPLTVTSAQKNPTAFYLCASSIVLDGNEAFFGQGTRLTVV.

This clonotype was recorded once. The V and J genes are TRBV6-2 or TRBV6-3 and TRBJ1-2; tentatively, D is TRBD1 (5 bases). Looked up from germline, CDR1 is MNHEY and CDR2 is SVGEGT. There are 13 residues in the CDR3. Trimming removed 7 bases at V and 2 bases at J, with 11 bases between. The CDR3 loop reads CASIQVSNYGYTF. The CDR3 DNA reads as TGTGCCAGCATACAGGTAAGCAACTATGGCTACACCTTC.

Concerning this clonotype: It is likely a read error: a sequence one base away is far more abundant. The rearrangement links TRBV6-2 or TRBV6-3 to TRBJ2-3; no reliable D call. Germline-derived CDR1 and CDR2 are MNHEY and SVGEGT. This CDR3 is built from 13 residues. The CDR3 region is CDSSYNRADTQYF. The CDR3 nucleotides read TGTGACAGCAGTTATAACCGCGCAGATACGCAGTATTTT.

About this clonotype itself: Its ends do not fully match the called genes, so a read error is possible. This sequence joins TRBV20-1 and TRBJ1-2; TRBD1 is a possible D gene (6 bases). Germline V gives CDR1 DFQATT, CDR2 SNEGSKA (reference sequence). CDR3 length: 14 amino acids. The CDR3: CSARDPGASYGYNF. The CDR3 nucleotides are TGCAGTGCTAGAGACCCGGGGGCCTCCTATGGCTACAACTTC.

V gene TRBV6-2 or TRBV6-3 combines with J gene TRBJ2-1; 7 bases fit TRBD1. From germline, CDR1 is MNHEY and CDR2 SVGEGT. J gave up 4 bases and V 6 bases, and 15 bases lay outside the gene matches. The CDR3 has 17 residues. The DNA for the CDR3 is TGTGCCAGCAGGGCCCTGACAGGGTGGCCGGGTTACAATGAGCAGTTCTTC. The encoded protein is CASRALTGWPGYNEQFF.

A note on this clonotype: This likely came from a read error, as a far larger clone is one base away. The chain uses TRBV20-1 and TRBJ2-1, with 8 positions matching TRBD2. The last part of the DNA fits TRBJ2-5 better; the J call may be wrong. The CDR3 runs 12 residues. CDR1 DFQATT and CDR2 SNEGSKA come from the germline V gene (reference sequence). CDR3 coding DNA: TGCATTGCGGAGCGGGAGCGAAAGACCCAGTACTTC. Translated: CIAERERKTQYF.

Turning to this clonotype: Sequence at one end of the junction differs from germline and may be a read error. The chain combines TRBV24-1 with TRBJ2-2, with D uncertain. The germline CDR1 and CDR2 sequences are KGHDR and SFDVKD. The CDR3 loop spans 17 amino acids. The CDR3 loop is CAISDLQGMENTGQLFF. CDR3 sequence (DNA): TGTGCCATCAGTGATTTGCAAGGTATGGAGAACACCGGGCAGCTGTTTTTT.

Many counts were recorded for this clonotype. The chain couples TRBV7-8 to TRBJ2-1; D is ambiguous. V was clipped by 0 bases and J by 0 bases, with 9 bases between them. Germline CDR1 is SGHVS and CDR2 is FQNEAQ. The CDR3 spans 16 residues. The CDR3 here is CASSLAAGRSYNEQFF. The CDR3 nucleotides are TGTGCCAGCAGCTTAGCGGCTGGCCGCTCCTACAATGAGCAGTTCTTC.

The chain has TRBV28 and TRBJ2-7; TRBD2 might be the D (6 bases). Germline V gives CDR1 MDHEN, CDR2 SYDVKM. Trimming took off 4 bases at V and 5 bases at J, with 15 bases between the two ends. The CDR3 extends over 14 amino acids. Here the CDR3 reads CASSSTGSLDEQYF. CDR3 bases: TGTGCCAGCAGTTCGACCGGGAGTCTAGACGAGCAGTACTTC.

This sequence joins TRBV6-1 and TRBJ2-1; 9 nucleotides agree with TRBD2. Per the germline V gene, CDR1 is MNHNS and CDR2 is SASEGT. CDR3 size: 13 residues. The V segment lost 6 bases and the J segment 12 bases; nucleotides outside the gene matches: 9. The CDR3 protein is CASRTSGGRGQFF. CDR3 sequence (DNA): TGTGCCAGCAGGACAAGCGGGGGGCGGGGGCAGTTCTTC.